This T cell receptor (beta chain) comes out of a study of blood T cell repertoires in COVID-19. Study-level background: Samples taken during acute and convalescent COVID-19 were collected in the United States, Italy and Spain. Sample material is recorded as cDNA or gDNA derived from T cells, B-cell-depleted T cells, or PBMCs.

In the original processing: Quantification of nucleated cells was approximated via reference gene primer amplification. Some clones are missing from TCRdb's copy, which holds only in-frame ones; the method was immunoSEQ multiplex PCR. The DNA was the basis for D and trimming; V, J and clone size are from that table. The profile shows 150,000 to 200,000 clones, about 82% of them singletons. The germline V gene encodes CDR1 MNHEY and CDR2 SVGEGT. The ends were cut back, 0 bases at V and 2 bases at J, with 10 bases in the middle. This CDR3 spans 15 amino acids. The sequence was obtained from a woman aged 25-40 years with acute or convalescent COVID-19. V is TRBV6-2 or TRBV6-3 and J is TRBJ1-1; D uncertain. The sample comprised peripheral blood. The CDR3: CASSYSGSINTEAFF. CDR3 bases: TGTGCCAGCAGTTACTCCGGGTCCATTAACACTGAAGCTTTCTTT.